The 32 T cell receptor beta chains presented below share a single source sample, sequenced in a study of blood T cells in healthy people across ages. Primers used in a second PCR of about 7 to 11 cycles were a sample-barcoded 5' primer and a J-beta primer mix. MiXCR, applied by TCRdb to the 5' RACE reads, yields one record per CDR3 protein. The data contain around 1,600,000 distinct CDR3 sequences, around 40% of them singletons. Input material: blood. These receptors all stem from a woman aged 18-30 years in good health.

This clonotype was seen just once. The V and J genes are TRBV5-1 and TRBJ2-1; 11 bases fit TRBD2. The CDR3 covers 16 residues. Germline values: CDR1 SGHRS, CDR2 YFSETQ. Trimming took 0 bases from V and 9 from J; bases not matched to a gene: 8. The CDR3 DNA follows: TGCGCCAGCAGCTTGGCCGCTAGCGGGGGGCGGGTTGAGCAGTTCTTC. Its protein product is CASSLAASGGRVEQFF.

The rearrangement joins TRBV3-1 to TRBJ2-3; 8 bases match TRBD2. The trim removed 1 base at V and 3 bases at J, leaving 15 bases unmatched. CDR1 and CDR2 (germline): LGHDT, YNNKEL (reference sequence). The CDR3 contains 19 residues. The CDR3 nucleotides are TGTGCCAGCAGCCAAGCAATTGCTGTGAGCGGGAGCCTGACAGATACGCAGTATTTT. Translation: CASSQAIAVSGSLTDTQYF.

The chain has TRBV7-9 and TRBJ2-3, with D unresolved. V was cut by 2 bases and J by 1 base, with 10 bases left in between. Germline V CDR1 and CDR2: SEHNR, FQNEAQ (reference sequence). The CDR3 runs to 15 residues. The DNA of the CDR3 is TGTGCCAGCAGCTTATTCCTAAGGGGCACAGATACGCAGTATTTT. Encoded protein: CASSLFLRGTDTQYF.

There are a few counts of this clonotype. V is TRBV15 and J is TRBJ2-3; D is possibly TRBD2 (6 bases). V was cut by 8 bases and J by 8 bases, with 14 bases left in between. CDR1 and CDR2 from the germline V gene are LNHNV and YYDKDF (reference sequence). The CDR3 runs 12 residues. The CDR3 region has the DNA TGTGCCACCGGGACTCACTCGGGTACGCAGTATTTT. This encodes CATGTHSGTQYF.

This chain links TRBV12-3 or TRBV12-4 with TRBJ2-3, with D maybe TRBD1 (6 bases). The CDR3 spans 20 residues. Trimming removed 3 bases at V and 4 bases at J, with 29 bases between. The DNA for the CDR3 is TGTGCCAGCAGTTTCCTCGGGACACCCCCGCCAGGCTTCACACCAGATACGCAGTATTTT. Translation: CASSFLGTPPPGFTPDTQYF.

In its sample, this clonotype was seen a few times. This chain connects TRBV4-1 to TRBJ2-1, with 7 positions matching TRBD2. CDR1 and CDR2 from the germline V gene are MGHRA and YSYEKL. The CDR3 extends over 16 amino acids. J was trimmed by 5 bases and V by 2 bases; bases with no gene match: 9. CDR3 in amino acids: CASSQLPGLRHNEQFF. In DNA, the CDR3 is TGCGCCAGCAGCCAACTTCCGGGACTACGTCACAATGAGCAGTTCTTC.

The chain recombines TRBV5-1 with TRBJ2-3; no definite D call. The CDR3 runs 15 residues. V dropped 0 bases and J dropped 6 bases, with 14 bases sitting between them. Per germline, CDR1 SGHRS and CDR2 YFSETQ. The CDR3 region is CASSLGVSRWDTQYF. The CDR3 DNA follows: TGCGCCAGCAGCTTGGGGGTCTCTCGGTGGGATACGCAGTATTTT.

V gene TRBV5-1 combines with J gene TRBJ2-1, with D uncertain. Germline CDR1 is SGHRS and CDR2 is YFSETQ. This CDR3 spans 16 amino acids. Trimming removed 4 bases from V and 0 bases from J, with 14 bases in between. This chain's CDR3 is CASSQQPASSYNEQFF. In DNA form, the CDR3 reads TGCGCCAGCAGCCAACAGCCAGCGAGCTCCTACAATGAGCAGTTCTTC.

This chain joins TRBV4-1 and TRBJ2-7; no definite D call. Germline loops: CDR1 MGHRA, CDR2 YSYEKL. The length of the CDR3 is 16 residues. V gave up 1 base and J gave up 3 bases, with 16 bases separating them. CDR3 residues: CASSQVVSHDDYEQYF. The CDR3 DNA reads TGCGCCAGCAGCCAAGTAGTATCCCACGACGACTACGAGCAGTACTTC.

CDR3 region: CASSYHSNARSYNEQYF. The CDR3 bases are TGTGCCAGCAGTTATCATTCAAATGCGCGGTCCTACAATGAGCAGTACTTC. The V and J genes are TRBV12-3 or TRBV12-4 and TRBJ2-1, with no clear D. The end of the DNA is better explained by TRBJ2-7, so the J call may be wrong. This CDR3 spans 17 amino acids.

The sample holds many counts of this clonotype. This chain links TRBV12-3 or TRBV12-4 with TRBJ2-7; D uncertain. There are 13 residues in the CDR3. V dropped 3 bases and J dropped 0 bases, with 6 bases sitting between them. This CDR3 reads CASSFGRSYEQYF. In DNA form, the CDR3 reads TGTGCCAGCAGTTTTGGCCGCTCCTACGAGCAGTACTTC.

The chain joins TRBV6-1 to TRBJ2-5; possible D gene TRBD2, 5 bases. CDR3 length: 10 amino acids. With 2 bases removed from V and 11 bases from J, the gap between germline ends came to 6 bases. Germline V lookup: CDR1 MNHNS, CDR2 SASEGT. CDR3 sequence reads: CASSEWEQYF. In DNA form, the CDR3 reads TGTGCCAGCAGTGAATGGGAGCAGTACTTC.

This clonotype was detected many times. The V gene is TRBV28, the J gene TRBJ2-3, with TRBD2 matching over 10 bases. Germline lookup yields CDR1 MDHEN and CDR2 SYDVKM. Trimming took 8 bases from V and 2 from J; bases not matched to a gene: 4. The CDR3 length is 14 residues. Here the CDR3 reads CASVSGGITDTQYF. The CDR3 DNA sequence: TGTGCCAGCGTTAGCGGGGGGATCACAGATACGCAGTATTTT.

This clonotype was detected a few times. The chain joins TRBV29-1 to TRBJ2-1; 10 bases agree with TRBD2. Germline CDR1 is SQVTM and CDR2 is ANQGSEA. The CDR3 covers 14 residues. Trimming took 3 bases from V and 8 from J; bases not matched to a gene: 7. For the CDR3, the DNA is TGCAGCGTTGAGATACAGCGGGAGGGCCATGAGCAGTTCTTC. Its translation is CSVEIQREGHEQFF.

This clonotype was detected a few times. The chain links TRBV28 to TRBJ1-2; 7 bases are shared with TRBD1. The ends lost 7 bases at V and 7 bases at J; junction bases unmatched: 18. The CDR3 has 16 amino acids. Germline-derived CDR1 and CDR2 are MDHEN and SYDVKM. CDR3 in DNA: TGTGCCAGCACCTCCATAGGGACAGTCCCGATGTTTGGCTACACCTTC. Translation gives CASTSIGTVPMFGYTF.

This chain joins TRBV21-1 and TRBJ2-5; whether TRBD2, the table's D call, matches the DNA was not checked. TRBV21-1 is a pseudogene. The CDR3 covers 15 residues. The CDR3 DNA follows: TGTGCCAGCAGTGCCGGGCCTAGGGCCCAAGAGACCCAGTACTTC. Amino acid sequence: CASSAGPRAQETQYF.

The CDR3 DNA follows: TGTGCCAGCAGCTTCGATGGGGGGGCCAATCAGCCCCAGCATTTT. This sequence encodes CASSFDGGANQPQHF. V usage is TRBV7-9 and J usage is TRBJ1-5, with D maybe TRBD1 (6 bases). The CDR3 is made up of 15 amino acids. Per germline, CDR1 SEHNR and CDR2 FQNEAQ (reference sequence). V was clipped by 3 bases and J by 3 bases, with 12 bases between them. The variable domain in full, with the rest retrieved from reference TRBV7-9 and TRBJ1-5, is DTGVSQNPRHKITKRGQNVTFRCDPISEHNRLYWYRQTLGQGPEFLTYFQNEAQLEKSRLLSDRFSAERPKGSFSTLEIQRTEQGDSAMYLCASSFDGGANQPQHFGDGTRLSIL.

The chain has TRBV12-3 or TRBV12-4 and TRBJ1-1; D might be TRBD1 (5 bases). The CDR3 spans 12 residues. Trimming removed 5 bases from V and 11 bases from J, with 15 bases in between. CDR3 sequence: CASSPGTPQAFF. The CDR3 bases are TGTGCCAGCAGTCCTGGGACCCCGCAGGCTTTCTTT.

The chain carries TRBV29-1 and TRBJ1-1; 8 nucleotides line up with TRBD1. The CDR3 is made up of 14 amino acids. The germline CDR1 and CDR2 sequences are SQVTM and ANQGSEA. V was clipped by 7 bases and J by 0 bases; unmatched bases: 7. CDR3 bases: TGCAGCGGGACTCAGGGGGCTGTGAACACTGAAGCTTTCTTT. Protein: CSGTQGAVNTEAFF.

This clonotype was seen ten or more times. The chain couples TRBV20-1 to TRBJ2-7; 9 bases line up with TRBD2. The length of the CDR3 is 14 residues. Trimming removed 0 bases from V and 2 bases from J; junction bases left unmatched: 2. The germline gives CDR1 DFQATT, CDR2 SNEGSKA (reference sequence). CDR3 loop: CSAREASGTYEQYF. For the CDR3, the DNA is TGCAGTGCTAGAGAGGCTAGCGGGACCTACGAGCAGTACTTC.

The gene calls are TRBV6-6 and TRBJ1-1; perhaps TRBD1 as D (5 bases). This CDR3 is 14 amino acids long. Trimming left V 2 bases short and J 4 bases short, with 11 bases between. Germline V gene data show CDR1 as MNHNY and CDR2 as SVGAGI (reference sequence). The CDR3 DNA reads TGTGCCAGCAGTTACCTGAGCCAGGGCACTGAAGCTTTCTTT. Protein product: CASSYLSQGTEAFF.

This clonotype was seen only a few times. The CDR3 nucleotides are TGTGCCAGCAGTCCGACTCGGGGTGGGCAGTTCTTC. It translates to CASSPTRGGQFF. V and J are TRBV28 and TRBJ2-1; D perhaps matches TRBD2 (5 bases). CDR3 length: 12 amino acids. Germline V gene lookup returns CDR1 MDHEN and CDR2 SYDVKM. V was trimmed by 5 bases and J by 12 bases, leaving 14 bases between them.

The chain couples TRBV24-1 to TRBJ2-5, with 11 positions matching TRBD1. The CDR3 is 17 residues long. J lost 0 bases, V lost 9 bases, and 11 bases had no gene match. Germline V gives CDR1 KGHDR, CDR2 SFDVKD. The DNA of the CDR3 is TGTGCCACCGGATGGACAGGGGGCTATCTTCACCAAGAGACCCAGTACTTC. This sequence encodes CATGWTGGYLHQETQYF.

This chain uses TRBV20-1 with TRBJ2-1; D gene uncertain. CDR1 and CDR2 (germline): DFQATT, SNEGSKA (reference sequence). Trimming removed 1 base from V and 10 bases from J, with 14 bases in between. The CDR3 runs 13 residues. The CDR3 loop is CSARALGLREQFF. Here the CDR3 DNA reads TGCAGTGCTAGAGCGTTGGGTCTGAGAGAGCAGTTCTTC.

This clonotype was detected only a few times. A much larger clone lies one base from this, so it may be a read error. The rearrangement links TRBV25-1 to TRBJ2-5, with a possible D match to TRBD1 (5 bases). CDR1 and CDR2 from the germline V gene are MGHDK and SYGVNS. This CDR3 comprises 15 residues. V shed 2 bases and J shed 0 bases, with 10 bases lying between them. CDR3 sequence: CASSEAQAHQETQYF. CDR3 DNA sequence: TGTGCCAGCAGTGAAGCACAGGCCCACCAAGAGACCCAGTACTTC.

This clonotype was found a few times. V is TRBV10-3 and J is TRBJ2-7; D remains ambiguous. The length of the CDR3 is 14 residues. Trimming cost V 3 bases and J 1 base, with 10 bases left between them. Germline V gives CDR1 ENHRY, CDR2 SYGVKD. The CDR3 DNA follows: TGTGCCATCAGTGAAAACCCATTTTCCTACGAGCAGTACTTC. Its protein product is CAISENPFSYEQYF.

This clonotype was picked up a small number of times. This rearrangement joins TRBV12-3 or TRBV12-4 to TRBJ1-5; 8 positions match TRBD1. This CDR3 is 15 amino acids long. The V gene end was trimmed by 5 bases and the J gene end by 2 bases; junction bases not matched to a gene: 5. The CDR3 reads CASSPQGEGNQPQHF. DNA for the CDR3: TGTGCCAGCAGTCCACAGGGGGAGGGCAATCAGCCCCAGCATTTT.

The chain employs TRBV5-1 and TRBJ1-4, with TRBD1 matching over 10 bases. The germline CDR1 and CDR2 sequences are SGHRS and YFSETQ. CDR3 length equals 15 residues. V gave up 4 bases and J gave up 5 bases; unmatched junction bases: 5. The CDR3 here is CASSHGQGGNEKLFF. CDR3 coding DNA: TGCGCCAGCAGCCACGGACAGGGGGGAAATGAAAAACTGTTTTTT.

This clonotype was seen more than once but under ten times. The V call is TRBV21-1, the J call TRBJ2-4. TRBV21-1 is assigned pseudogene status. This CDR3 has 14 residues. The chain's CDR3 is CASSKGEAKNIQYF. In DNA form, the CDR3 reads TGTGCCAGCAGCAAAGGAGAAGCCAAAAACATTCAGTACTTC.

This clonotype has at least ten counts. The V call is TRBV29-1, the J call TRBJ2-5; D possibly corresponds to TRBD2 (5 bases). The V and J ends lost 2 bases and 1 base respectively, with 11 bases between them. The CDR3 has 14 amino acids. Germline CDR1 is SQVTM and CDR2 is ANQGSEA. The CDR3 is CSVELGSAQETQYF. CDR3 bases: TGCAGCGTTGAATTGGGTAGCGCCCAAGAGACCCAGTACTTC. Variable domain in full (rest from reference TRBV29-1 and TRBJ2-5): SAVISQKPSRDICQRGTSLTIQCQVDSQVTMMFWYRQQPGQSLTLIATANQGSEATYESGFVIDKFPISRPNLTFSTLTVSNMSPEDSSIYLCSVELGSAQETQYFGPGTRLLVL.

The rearrangement uses TRBV4-3 and TRBJ2-5; tentatively, D is TRBD1 (6 bases). This CDR3 comprises 15 residues. Trimming took off 3 bases at V and 12 bases at J, with 23 bases between the two ends. Germline CDR1 reads LGHNA; CDR2 reads YSLEER. The CDR3 bases are TGCGCCAGCAGCCAGGACATTGACAGGCGCGGGCAGAAGTACTTC. Translated: CASSQDIDRRGQKYF.

There are a few counts of this clonotype. The chain uses TRBV4-3 and TRBJ1-2; D uncertain. The CDR3 sequence is 13 residues long. Germline V gene data show CDR1 as LGHNA and CDR2 as YSLEER. Trimming pared 1 base from V and 6 bases from J, leaving 9 bases between. The CDR3 region has the DNA TGCGCCAGCAGCCAAGGGGGAACGGATGGCTACACCTTC. It encodes CASSQGGTDGYTF.